These 27 T cell receptor beta chains originate from one sample sequenced in a study of T cells after yellow fever vaccination (dated by TCRdb to the late 2010s). Libraries were made using 5' RACE. TCRdb shows the sequencer as Illumina HiSeq 2500. Starting from the raw public reads, TCRdb applied fastp trimming at Q25, assembled clones with MiXCR and retained in-frame beta chains. Entries that share a CDR3 protein sequence are merged under the most common genes and DNA. For this sample there are around 530,000 distinct CDR3 sequences; roughly a sixth appear just once. The ten largest clones represent roughly 17% of the sample. The label giving this sample's treatment or condition can be read as: live attenuated yellow fever vaccine strain. The sequencing used PBMCs, collected 5 days after the first yellow fever vaccination. Every receptor here comes from a man younger than 30 who received the YFV17D yellow fever vaccine.

This clonotype was seen more than once but under ten times. This chain joins TRBV5-1 and TRBJ2-3, with D hard to call. V was shortened by 3 bases and J by 2 bases, with 7 bases between the two germline ends. Germline CDR1 and CDR2: SGHRS and YFSETQ. The CDR3 has 13 amino acids. The CDR3 DNA sequence: TGCGCCAGCAGCTCCGGTATCACAGATACGCAGTATTTT. Its protein product is CASSSGITDTQYF.

The V gene is TRBV20-1, the J gene TRBJ2-3; D might be TRBD1 (6 bases). The CDR3 is 16 residues long. Trimming pared 0 bases from V and 2 bases from J, leaving 15 bases between. CDR1 and CDR2 from the germline V gene are DFQATT and SNEGSKA (reference sequence). This chain's CDR3 is CSARDPRTGNTDTQYF. CDR3 nucleotide sequence: TGCAGTGCTAGAGATCCTCGCACAGGGAACACAGATACGCAGTATTTT.

The chain combines TRBV7-3 with TRBJ2-3; tentatively, D is TRBD1 (6 bases). CDR3 length: 13 residues. V was shortened by 8 bases and J by 2 bases, with 11 bases between the two germline ends. Germline V lookup: CDR1 SGHTA, CDR2 FQGTGA. The CDR3 spells CASARDNTDTQYF. Here the CDR3 DNA reads TGTGCCAGCGCCCGGGACAACACAGATACGCAGTATTTT.

The chain joins TRBV7-3 to TRBJ1-1, with a weak D call TRBD1 (6 bases). V lost 5 bases, J lost 1 base, and 14 bases lay in between. Germline V gene sequence: CDR1 SGHTA, CDR2 FQGTGA. The CDR3 contains 15 residues. In nucleotides, the CDR3 is TGTGCCAGCAGCAAGGGGGACTCCTCGAACACTGAAGCTTTCTTT. It specifies CASSKGDSSNTEAFF.

This clonotype was picked up a small number of times. The CDR3 region is CSAKAASGGYTDTQYF. DNA for the CDR3: TGCAGTGCAAAGGCCGCTAGCGGGGGATACACAGATACGCAGTATTTT. This rearrangement joins TRBV20-1 to TRBJ2-3, with 10 bases that match TRBD2. This CDR3 region has 16 residues. Germline V lookup: CDR1 DFQATT, CDR2 SNEGSKA (reference sequence). J was trimmed by 2 bases and V by 6 bases; bases with no gene match: 11.

This clonotype came up a few times. The chain links TRBV28 to TRBJ2-7; D may be TRBD1 (6 bases). Germline CDR1 and CDR2: MDHEN and SYDVKM. There are 16 residues in the CDR3. V shed 4 bases and J shed 6 bases, with 22 bases lying between them. CDR3 protein: CASSSTGRSLPGEQYV. CDR3 sequence (DNA): TGTGCCAGCAGTTCTACAGGGCGGTCTCTTCCGGGCGAGCAGTACGTC.

This clonotype showed up just a few times. V and J are TRBV7-9 and TRBJ2-1, with D perhaps TRBD2 (5 bases). Germline V gives CDR1 SEHNR, CDR2 FQNEAQ (reference sequence). The V end lost 6 bases, the J end lost 2 bases, and 14 bases lay between the germline ends. The length of the CDR3 is 15 residues. The CDR3 region has the DNA TGTGCCAGCAGTTCGGACTTCGCGACCTACAATGAGCAGTTCTTC. Its translation: CASSSDFATYNEQFF.

This chain connects TRBV24-1 to TRBJ2-2, with 7 nucleotides matching TRBD1. This CDR3 comprises 19 residues. Germline V gives CDR1 KGHDR, CDR2 SFDVKD. V dropped 4 bases and J dropped 3; count of bases not matched to a gene: 16. This CDR3 is CATSDPGGRGTSDTGELFF. The CDR3 DNA reads TGTGCCACCAGTGACCCAGGGGGTCGGGGTACGAGTGACACCGGGGAGCTGTTTTTT.

The chain employs TRBV10-3 and TRBJ2-3; no definite D call. Germline assignment: CDR1 ENHRY and CDR2 SYGVKD. The CDR3 covers 12 residues. Trimming shortened V by 8 bases and J by 6 bases, and 12 bases separated the two germline ends. CDR3 in amino acids: CAIAKADDTQYF. For the CDR3, the DNA is TGTGCCATCGCCAAAGCTGACGATACGCAGTATTTT.

This clonotype was seen only a few times. The chain is built from TRBV3-1 and TRBJ2-7; D may be TRBD2 (6 bases). The germline V and J ends were trimmed by 4 bases and 3 bases, with 16 bases remaining between them. Germline CDR1 reads LGHDT; CDR2 reads YNNKEL (reference sequence). The CDR3 sequence is 15 residues long. CDR3: CASSPLGTPNYEQYF. For the CDR3, the DNA is TGTGCCAGCAGCCCGTTAGGGACTCCGAACTACGAGCAGTACTTC.

V gene TRBV6-1 combines with J gene TRBJ1-2; possibly TRBD1 for D (6 bases). This CDR3 has 15 residues. Germline values: CDR1 MNHNS, CDR2 SASEGT. Between the trimmed V and J ends, which lost 5 bases and 5 bases, there was a span of 18 bases. CDR3 residues: CASSQGGGTLYGYTF. CDR3 nucleotide sequence: TGTGCCAGCAGTCAAGGCGGCGGGACACTTTATGGCTACACCTTC.

V is TRBV20-1 and J is TRBJ1-5; the match to TRBD1 covers 8 bases. V lost 4 bases and J lost 7; bases outside the gene matches: 9. The CDR3 contains 14 residues. The germline CDR1 and CDR2 sequences are DFQATT and SNEGSKA (reference sequence). The chain's CDR3 is CSATDRAALQPQHF. The CDR3 bases are TGCAGTGCTACGGACAGGGCCGCGTTGCAGCCCCAGCATTTT.

The V and J genes are TRBV3-1 and TRBJ2-2; the D call may be TRBD1 or TRBD2 (5 bases each). Germline lookup yields CDR1 LGHDT and CDR2 YNNKEL (reference sequence). The V end lost 1 base, the J end lost 3 bases, and 12 bases lay between the germline ends. CDR3 size: 16 residues. The CDR3 region has the DNA TGTGCCAGCAGCCAAGCCCGGGACGGGGACACCGGGGAGCTGTTTTTT. Its protein is CASSQARDGDTGELFF.

The rearrangement links TRBV12-3 or TRBV12-4 to TRBJ2-7; 9 positions agree with TRBD2. Unmatched junction bases numbered 5, after V lost 6 bases and J lost 8 bases. The CDR3 is 12 residues long. The CDR3 sequence: CASSARGGKQYV. The CDR3 nucleotides read TGTGCCAGCAGCGCGCGGGGGGGAAAGCAGTACGTC.

The V call is TRBV2, the J call TRBJ2-7; unclear D gene. The CDR3 is made up of 14 amino acids. Deletions cut 4 bases from V and 3 bases from J, with 13 bases between. Germline loops: CDR1 SNHLY, CDR2 FYNNEI. This CDR3 is CASSVIGRNYEQYF. Here the CDR3 DNA reads TGTGCCAGCAGTGTGATCGGACGGAACTACGAGCAGTACTTC.

The chain is built from TRBV7-6 and TRBJ2-3, with TRBD2 identical over 12 bases. The length of the CDR3 is 15 residues. In germline, CDR1 is SGHVS, CDR2 FNYEAQ. With 4 bases clipped from V and 6 bases from J, the junction kept 5 bases outside the gene matches. DNA of the CDR3: TGTGCCAGCAGCTGGACTAGCGGGGTGCTCGATACGCAGTATTTT. Its translation is CASSWTSGVLDTQYF. The full variable domain, its missing parts supplied by reference TRBV7-6 and TRBJ2-3, is GAGVSQSPRYKVTKRGQDVALRCDPISGHVSLYWYRQALGQGPEFLTYFNYEAQQDKSGLPNDRFSAERPEGSISTLTIQRTEQRDSAMYRCASSWTSGVLDTQYFGPGTRLTVL.

V usage is TRBV18 and J usage is TRBJ2-7, with D perhaps TRBD1 or TRBD2 (6 bases each). Per germline, CDR1 KGHSH and CDR2 LQKENI. This CDR3 contains 15 residues. V was cut by 5 bases and J by 0 bases, with 14 bases left in between. The CDR3 reads CASSLEGGSSYEQYV. DNA of the CDR3: TGTGCCAGCTCATTAGAGGGGGGCAGCTCCTACGAGCAGTACGTC.

This clonotype has more than one count but fewer than ten. The gene calls are TRBV7-3 and TRBJ1-1; 8 bases match TRBD1. Germline trimming cut 5 bases from V and 8 bases from J; bases unmatched to any gene: 10. This CDR3 contains 14 residues. CDR1 SGHTA and CDR2 FQGTGA come from the germline V gene. CDR3 region: CASSASTGASEAFF. The CDR3 DNA is TGTGCCAGCAGCGCCTCGACAGGGGCGAGCGAAGCTTTCTTT.

There are a few counts of this clonotype. This sequence joins TRBV6-2 or TRBV6-3 and TRBJ2-1; 12 nucleotides agree with TRBD2. V dropped 5 bases and J dropped 5; count of bases not matched to a gene: 4. Germline values: CDR1 MNHEY, CDR2 SVGEGT. CDR3 length equals 15 residues. CDR3 in DNA: TGTGCCAGCAGTAAACTAGCGGGGGGAAACAATGAGCAGTTCTTC. It yields the protein CASSKLAGGNNEQFF.

The rearrangement uses TRBV7-2 and TRBJ2-2; maybe TRBD1 (6 bases). The CDR3 is made up of 15 amino acids. Looked up from germline, CDR1 is SGHTA and CDR2 is FQGNSA. V was cut by 1 base and J by 7 bases, with 13 bases left in between. The CDR3 DNA reads TGTGCCAGCAGCTTAGAGGGCAGGGGCATCGGGGAGCTGTTTTTT. Amino acids: CASSLEGRGIGELFF.

The chain employs TRBV4-1 and TRBJ2-2, with TRBD1 identical over 10 bases. Germline-derived CDR1 and CDR2 are MGHRA and YSYEKL. The length of the CDR3 is 16 residues. Trimming at V came to 4 bases and at J to 7 bases, leaving 9 bases not matched to a gene. The CDR3 reads CASSRIRQGAFGELFF. The CDR3 DNA reads as TGCGCCAGCAGCCGGATTCGACAGGGGGCTTTCGGGGAGCTGTTTTTT.

The chain combines TRBV7-6 with TRBJ2-1; D may be TRBD2 (6 bases). Trimming shortened V by 9 bases and J by 2 bases, and 29 bases separated the two germline ends. Germline V gives CDR1 SGHVS, CDR2 FNYEAQ. CDR3 length: 19 amino acids. The CDR3 is CASKPKGRSGLSPYNEQFF. The CDR3 nucleotides are TGTGCCAGTAAACCAAAGGGTCGTAGCGGCCTTTCCCCCTACAATGAGCAGTTCTTC.

A word on this clonotype: A much larger clonotype is one base distant, so this may be a read error. The chain employs TRBV9 and TRBJ1-2, with TRBD1 matching over 7 bases. CDR1 and CDR2 (germline): SGDLS, YYNGEE. CDR3 size: 12 residues. CDR3: CAISRGGSGYTF. In DNA, the CDR3 is TGTGCCATCAGCCGAGGGGGCTCTGGCTACACCTTC. The variable domain in full, with the rest retrieved from reference TRBV9 and TRBJ1-2, is DSGVTQTPKHLITATGQRVTLRCSPRSGDLSVYWYQQSLDQGLQFLIQYYNGEERAKGNILERFSAQQFPDLHSELNLSSLELGDSALYFCAISRGGSGYTFGSGTRLTVV.

This clonotype was seen more than once but under ten times. The CDR3 nucleotides read TGTGCCAGCAGCTTGGATGGGGGGGCTACCAATGAGCAGTTCTTC. It specifies CASSLDGGATNEQFF. This rearrangement joins TRBV5-5 to TRBJ2-1; D is perhaps TRBD2 (7 bases). This CDR3 contains 15 residues. Per germline, CDR1 SGHKS and CDR2 YYEKEE (reference sequence). The V end was cut by 0 bases, the J end by 6 bases, with 13 bases between.

V and J are TRBV28 and TRBJ2-4; 8 nucleotides align to TRBD2. The ends lost 5 bases at V and 8 bases at J; junction bases unmatched: 11. Germline loops: CDR1 MDHEN, CDR2 SYDVKM. This CDR3 contains 15 residues. The CDR3 DNA sequence: TGTGCCAGCAGTCTCGCTGGGACTAGTATGGACATTCAGTACTTC. Its protein is CASSLAGTSMDIQYF.

This clonotype was picked up many times. The chain uses TRBV7-9 and TRBJ1-1; D uncertain. Germline V gene lookup returns CDR1 SEHNR and CDR2 FQNEAQ (reference sequence). The CDR3 extends over 12 amino acids. The V end lost 6 bases, the J end lost 8 bases, and 13 bases lay between the germline ends. The CDR3: CASSHGPFEAFF. For the CDR3, the DNA is TGTGCCAGCAGTCACGGACCGTTCGAAGCTTTCTTT.

The gene calls are TRBV20-1 and TRBJ2-7; D is undetermined. Trimming shortened V by 0 bases and J by 3 bases, and 9 bases separated the two germline ends. The CDR3 length is 13 residues. Per germline, CDR1 DFQATT and CDR2 SNEGSKA (reference sequence). The CDR3 region has the DNA TGCAGTGCTAGAGATTCCACCAGCTACGAGCAGTACTTC. Encoded protein: CSARDSTSYEQYF.